This T cell receptor (beta chain) was observed in a study of shared clonotypes between healthy human individuals. Whole-study context: The study drew on a couple of women and a few men aged 18 to 49 as donors. The plates for each donor numbered three CD4 naive, three CD4 memory, two CD8 naive and one CD8 memory.

Cells designated naive CD8 were CD45RO-negative and were positively selected for CCR7, with terminally differentiated effector memory CD45RA+ cells excluded. Assay: immunoSEQ multiplex PCR; the TCRdb copy retains only in-frame clones and omits some. The table has around 2.1 million clones, just over 90% seen once. This CDR3 comprises 15 residues. Trimming removed 3 bases from V and 4 bases from J; junction bases left unmatched: 5. Germline CDR1 SGDLS, CDR2 YYNGEE. Comments on this clone: The antigen remains unidentified.

Study-wide findings and caveats: Naive subsets, compared against memory subsets, generally had larger estimated richness values. Naive CD4 clonotype sharing across several donors was approximately 5.2%.

Sequencing used naive CD8+ T cells from PBMCs. The TCR comes from a man younger than 35 in good health. Some clones in this sample may be carry-over from other donors' samples. This chain uses TRBV9 with TRBJ1-4; TRBD1 agrees at 8 bases. The CDR3 region has the DNA TGTGCCAGCAGCGCCGGACAGGGCGGTAATGAAAAACTGTTTTTT. Translating gives CASSAGQGGNEKLFF.